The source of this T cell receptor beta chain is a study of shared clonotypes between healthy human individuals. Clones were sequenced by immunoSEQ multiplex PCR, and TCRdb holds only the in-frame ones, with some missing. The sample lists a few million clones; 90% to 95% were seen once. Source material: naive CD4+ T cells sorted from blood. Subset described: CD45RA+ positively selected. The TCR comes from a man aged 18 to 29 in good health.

CDR3: CASSFDGGAYEKLFF. CDR3 nucleotides: TGTGCCAGCAGTTTTGACGGGGGGGCCTATGAAAAACTGTTTTTT. This chain joins TRBV27 and TRBJ1-4; TRBD1 might be the D (6 bases). V gave up 3 bases and J gave up 6 bases, with 14 bases separating them. Germline V gene lookup returns CDR1 MNHEY and CDR2 SMNVEV (reference sequence). The CDR3 contains 15 residues.